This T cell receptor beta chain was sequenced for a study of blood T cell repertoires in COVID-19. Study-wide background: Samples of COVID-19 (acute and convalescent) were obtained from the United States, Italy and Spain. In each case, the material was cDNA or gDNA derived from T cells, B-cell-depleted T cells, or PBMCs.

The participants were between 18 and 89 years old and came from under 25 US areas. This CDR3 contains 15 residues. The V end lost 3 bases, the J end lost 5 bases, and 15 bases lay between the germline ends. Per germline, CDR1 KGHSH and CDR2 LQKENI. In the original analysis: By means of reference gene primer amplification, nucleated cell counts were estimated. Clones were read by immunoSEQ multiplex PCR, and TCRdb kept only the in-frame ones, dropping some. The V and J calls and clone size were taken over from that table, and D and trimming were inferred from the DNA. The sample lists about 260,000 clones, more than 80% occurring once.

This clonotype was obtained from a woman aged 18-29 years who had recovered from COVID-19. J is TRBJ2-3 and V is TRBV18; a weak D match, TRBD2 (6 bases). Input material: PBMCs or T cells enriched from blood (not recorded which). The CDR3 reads CASSPQGLVRDTQYF. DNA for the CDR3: TGTGCCAGCTCACCTCAGGGACTGGTACGAGATACGCAGTATTTT.